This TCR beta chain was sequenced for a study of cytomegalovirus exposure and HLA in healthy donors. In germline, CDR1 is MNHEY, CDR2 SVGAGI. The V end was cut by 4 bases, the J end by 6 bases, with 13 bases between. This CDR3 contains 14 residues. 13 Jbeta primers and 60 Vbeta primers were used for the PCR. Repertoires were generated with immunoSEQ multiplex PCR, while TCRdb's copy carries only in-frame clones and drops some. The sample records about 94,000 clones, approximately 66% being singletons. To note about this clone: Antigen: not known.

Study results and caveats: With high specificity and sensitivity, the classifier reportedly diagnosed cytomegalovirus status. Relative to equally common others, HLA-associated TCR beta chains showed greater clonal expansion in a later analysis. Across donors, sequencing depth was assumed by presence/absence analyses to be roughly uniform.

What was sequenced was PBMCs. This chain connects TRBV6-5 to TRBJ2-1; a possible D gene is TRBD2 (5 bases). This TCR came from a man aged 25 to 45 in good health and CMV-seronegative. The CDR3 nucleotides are TGTGCCAGCAGTTCAGCCGGGATGGGCAATGAGCAGTTCTTC. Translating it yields CASSSAGMGNEQFF.